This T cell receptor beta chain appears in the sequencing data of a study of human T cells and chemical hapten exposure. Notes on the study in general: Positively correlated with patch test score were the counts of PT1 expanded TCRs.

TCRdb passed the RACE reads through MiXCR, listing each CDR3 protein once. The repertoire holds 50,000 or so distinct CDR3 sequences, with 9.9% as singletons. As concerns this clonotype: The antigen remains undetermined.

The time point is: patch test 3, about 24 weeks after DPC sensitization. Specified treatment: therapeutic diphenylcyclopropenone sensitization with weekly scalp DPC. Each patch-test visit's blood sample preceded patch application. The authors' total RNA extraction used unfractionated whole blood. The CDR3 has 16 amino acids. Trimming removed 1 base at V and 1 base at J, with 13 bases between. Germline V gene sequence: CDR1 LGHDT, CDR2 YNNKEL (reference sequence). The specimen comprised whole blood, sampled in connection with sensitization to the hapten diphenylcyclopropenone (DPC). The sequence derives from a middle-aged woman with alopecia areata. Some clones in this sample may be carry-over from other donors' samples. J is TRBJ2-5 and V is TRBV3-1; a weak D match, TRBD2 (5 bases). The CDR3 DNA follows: TGTGCCAGCAGCCAAGGAGGGCGGACGGCCCAAGAGACCCAGTACTTC. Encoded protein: CASSQGGRTAQETQYF.